This TCR beta chain comes out of a study of Ad26.COV2.S vaccination and SARS-CoV-2 variants. Study-wide findings and caveats: Vaccine recipients showed a spike-specific TCR breadth that was higher than in placebo recipients. It was reported that spike-specific CD8+ and CD4+ T cell responses were substantially broad after vaccination.

The protocol was immunoSEQ multiplex PCR, while the TCRdb copy is restricted to in-frame clones and leaves out a portion. The data show 85,000 to 95,000 clones, roughly 84% seen once. V lost 0 bases and J lost 0, with 7 bases in between. Germline-derived CDR1 and CDR2 are SGHNT and YYREEE (reference sequence). This CDR3 is built from 16 residues. This clone is a singleton in its sample. Its antigen remains unidentified. Source: peripheral blood, taken after recovery from COVID-19. The chain is built from TRBV5-4 and TRBJ2-6; TRBD1 might be the D (5 bases). This TCR was sampled from a human donor who had recovered from COVID-19. The CDR3 here is CASSLGQISGANVLTF. The CDR3 DNA is TGTGCCAGCAGCTTGGGACAGATCTCTGGGGCCAACGTCCTGACTTTC.